Presented here are 8 T cell receptor beta chains from one specimen sequenced in a study of shared clonotypes between healthy human individuals. The table came from immunoSEQ multiplex PCR; TCRdb's copy has only in-frame clones and leaves some out. The table records over a million clones, approximately 78% of them present only once. The material sequenced was memory CD4+ T cells from PBMCs. Subset meaning: CD45RA-negative fraction. The receptors were gathered from a man in his late teens or twenties in good health. Some clones in this sample may be carry-over from other donors' samples.

CDR3 nucleotides: TGTGCCAGCAGCCCCGGGACAGGGGTTTCCTACGAGCAGTACTTC. As protein: CASSPGTGVSYEQYF. This chain links TRBV11-2 with TRBJ2-7, with 10 bases lining up with TRBD1. CDR1 and CDR2 from the germline V gene are SGHAT and FQNNGV. This CDR3 comprises 15 residues. The ends lost 5 bases at V and 1 base at J; junction bases unmatched: 5.

Comment on this clone: With a far larger clone one base away, a read error is the likely cause. The chain has TRBV27 and TRBJ1-2; no definite D call. The germline V and J ends were trimmed by 5 bases and 4 bases, with 17 bases remaining between them. Germline CDR1 reads MNHEY; CDR2 reads SMNVEV (reference sequence). CDR3 length: 15 amino acids. Here the CDR3 reads CASSPNSAGAYGYTF. The CDR3 coding sequence is TGTGCCAGCAGTCCAAATTCGGCAGGTGCCTATGGCTACACCTTC.

This clone was picked up a small number of times. V is TRBV20-1 and J is TRBJ1-1; tentatively, D is TRBD1 (5 bases). Germline V gene sequence: CDR1 DFQATT, CDR2 SNEGSKA (reference sequence). The CDR3 contains 11 residues. Trimming left V 5 bases short and J 11 bases short, with 15 bases between. CDR3 DNA sequence: TGCAGTGCTCCACTAGGGGCAATGGCTTTCTTT. This gives the protein CSAPLGAMAFF.

This clone was found many times. The V gene is TRBV11-2, the J gene TRBJ2-7, with D perhaps matching TRBD2 (6 bases). CDR3 length: 14 residues. Trimming took off 5 bases at V and 5 bases at J, with 16 bases between the two ends. Germline V gives CDR1 SGHAT, CDR2 FQNNGV. For the CDR3, the DNA is TGTGCCAGCAGCGGGGGACTCGTTAGCGACGAGCAGTACTTC. This sequence encodes CASSGGLVSDEQYF.

With respect to this clone: The sample has other DNA sequences that encode this CDR3 too. This chain uses TRBV20-1 with TRBJ2-1; 7 bases are a match to TRBD1. The CDR3 sequence is 11 residues long. V dropped 6 bases and J dropped 7; count of bases not matched to a gene: 3. Germline CDR1 reads DFQATT; CDR2 reads SNEGSKA (reference sequence). CDR3 sequence: CSAWTGNEQFF. CDR3 DNA sequence: TGCAGTGCGTGGACAGGAAATGAGCAGTTCTTC.

This clone was picked up many times. At the DNA level, this CDR3 is encoded by other sequences in the same sample as well. The chain has TRBV25-1 and TRBJ2-7; no clear D. The CDR3 spans 11 residues. V lost 2 bases, J lost 4 bases, and 3 bases lay in between. Germline CDR1 is MGHDK and CDR2 is SYGVNS. Here the CDR3 DNA reads TGTGCCAGCAGTGAAGGGTACGAGCAGTACTTC. Its translation: CASSEGYEQYF.

The J gene is TRBJ1-3, the V gene TRBV6-5, with no clear D. V was trimmed by 9 bases and J by 8 bases, leaving 11 bases between them. The germline V gene has CDR1 MNHEY and CDR2 SVGAGI. CDR3 length: 11 amino acids. The CDR3 protein is CASSTVDTIYF. DNA of the CDR3: TGTGCCAGTTCAACGGTGGACACCATATATTTT.

The CDR3 nucleotides are TGCAGCGCCGCCTCTAGGGCGAACACCGGGGAGCTGTTTTTT. Protein product: CSAASRANTGELFF. The rearrangement joins TRBV29-1 to TRBJ2-2; D remains unclear. Germline CDR1 is SQVTM and CDR2 is ANQGSEA. V was pared by 7 bases and J by 0 bases, with 12 bases between. CDR3 length equals 14 residues.